The 17 T cell receptor beta chains given below trace back to one sample, sequenced in a study of shared clonotypes between healthy human individuals. Data came from immunoSEQ multiplex PCR; TCRdb stores just in-frame clones and leaves some out. The sample consists of about 110,000 clones, 68% of them appearing once. The material sequenced was memory CD8+ T cells sorted from blood. The subset here: CD45RO+ cells pooled with CCR7-negative TemRA cells. The receptors here all came from a woman between 25 and 40 years old in good health.

The V gene is TRBV2, the J gene TRBJ1-1; D unresolved. The CDR3 has 13 amino acids. V was trimmed by 6 bases and J by 3 bases, leaving 11 bases between them. The V gene's germline CDR1 is SNHLY and CDR2 FYNNEI. CDR3 nucleotides: TGTGCCAGCAGCGGAGGGCAGTACACTGAAGCTTTCTTT. It encodes CASSGGQYTEAFF.

V usage is TRBV6-4 and J usage is TRBJ2-1; maybe TRBD1 (5 bases). The V end lost 0 bases, the J end lost 0 bases, and 9 bases lay between the germline ends. Per germline, CDR1 MRHNA and CDR2 SNTAGT. This CDR3 has 16 amino acids. The CDR3 here is CASSDSPGNSYNEQFF. CDR3 DNA sequence: TGTGCCAGCAGTGACTCTCCAGGGAACTCCTACAATGAGCAGTTCTTC.

This clone appeared many times. This chain joins TRBV28 and TRBJ2-7; 8 positions match TRBD2. Per the germline V gene, CDR1 is MDHEN and CDR2 is SYDVKM. The CDR3 is 16 residues long. The V gene end was trimmed by 1 base and the J gene end by 4 bases; junction bases not matched to a gene: 9. The CDR3 here is CASSLYRGGVGYEQYF. The CDR3 nucleotides read TGTGCCAGCAGTTTATATCGGGGGGGCGTCGGGTACGAGCAGTACTTC.

The chain employs TRBV7-9 and TRBJ2-7, with 9 bases matching TRBD2. The ends lost 5 bases at V and 6 bases at J; junction bases unmatched: 11. The CDR3 spans 15 residues. The germline V gene has CDR1 SEHNR and CDR2 FQNEAQ (reference sequence). The CDR3 sequence is CASSQGVAGEGEQYF. The CDR3 DNA sequence: TGTGCCAGCAGCCAGGGGGTAGCGGGAGAGGGCGAGCAGTACTTC.

V and J are TRBV29-1 and TRBJ2-7; 7 bases match TRBD1. The CDR3 is 12 amino acids. Germline V CDR1 and CDR2: SQVTM, ANQGSEA. The V gene end was trimmed by 4 bases and the J gene end by 6 bases; junction bases not matched to a gene: 6. Here the CDR3 DNA reads TGCAGCGTTGGACAGGGAGAGTCCGAGCAGTACTTC. Residues: CSVGQGESEQYF.

The chain joins TRBV10-3 to TRBJ2-1; 10 nucleotides line up with TRBD2. The CDR3 runs to 16 residues. V was clipped by 5 bases and J by 9 bases; unmatched bases: 13. Germline V gene sequence: CDR1 ENHRY, CDR2 SYGVKD. The CDR3 is CAISSALAGTPGEQFF. Here the CDR3 DNA reads TGTGCCATCAGTTCTGCACTAGCGGGAACACCGGGTGAGCAGTTCTTC.

The V call is TRBV6-6, the J call TRBJ2-1; 10 nucleotides line up with TRBD2. Trimming cost V 4 bases and J 6 bases; bases outside gene matches: 6. CDR3 length: 15 amino acids. The germline CDR1 and CDR2 sequences are MNHNY and SVGAGI (reference sequence). CDR3 protein: CASSFRTSGLNEQFF. In nucleotides, the CDR3 is TGTGCCAGCAGTTTTCGGACTAGCGGCCTCAATGAGCAGTTCTTC.

The chain employs TRBV5-1 and TRBJ2-7, with 7 bases that match TRBD1. Looked up from germline, CDR1 is SGHRS and CDR2 is YFSETQ. J was trimmed by 2 bases and V by 1 base; bases with no gene match: 3. This CDR3 is 14 amino acids long. The CDR3, as DNA: TGCGCCAGCAGCTTGTCAGGGGGTACCTACGAGCAGTACTTC. It translates to CASSLSGGTYEQYF. The full variable domain, in which reference TRBV5-1 and TRBJ2-7 provide the parts outside the CDR3, is KAGVTQTPRYLIKTRGQQVTLSCSPISGHRSVSWYQQTPGQGLQFLFEYFSETQRNKGNFPGRFSGRQFSNSRSEMNVSTLELGDSALYLCASSLSGGTYEQYFGPGTRLTVT.

This chain connects TRBV27 to TRBJ2-2, with D possibly being TRBD1 or TRBD2 (5 bases each). The length of the CDR3 is 15 residues. Trimming pared 1 base from V and 0 bases from J, leaving 6 bases between. Per germline, CDR1 MNHEY and CDR2 SMNVEV (reference sequence). The CDR3 DNA is TGTGCCAGCAGTTTATGGGACCCGAACACCGGGGAGCTGTTTTTT. This sequence encodes CASSLWDPNTGELFF.

The V gene is TRBV28, the J gene TRBJ2-3, with D perhaps TRBD1 (6 bases). Germline V gene data show CDR1 as MDHEN and CDR2 as SYDVKM. The ends were cut back, 3 bases at V and 6 bases at J, with 10 bases in the middle. CDR3 length: 13 residues. The CDR3 loop reads CASSFGGMDTQYF. The CDR3 region has the DNA TGTGCCAGCAGTTTTGGGGGCATGGATACGCAGTATTTT. Full variable domain (missing parts from reference TRBV28 and TRBJ2-3): DVKVTQSSRYLVKRTGEKVFLECVQDMDHENMFWYRQDPGLGLRLIYFSYDVKMKEKGDIPEGYSVSREKKERFSLILESASTNQTSMYLCASSFGGMDTQYFGPGTRLTVL.

V usage is TRBV6-6 and J usage is TRBJ1-4; D is ambiguous. This CDR3 spans 14 amino acids. Germline lookup yields CDR1 MNHNY and CDR2 SVGAGI (reference sequence). V was cut by 5 bases and J by 1 base, with 8 bases left in between. The CDR3 nucleotides read TGTGCCAGCAGTGAGGTGGGAACTAATGAAAAACTGTTTTTT. It translates to CASSEVGTNEKLFF.

This clone came up many times. The V call is TRBV30, the J call TRBJ2-1; D is possibly TRBD2 (5 bases). Trimming stripped 5 bases from V and 3 bases from J, with 14 bases between. This CDR3 is 14 amino acids long. The germline CDR1 and CDR2 sequences are GTSNPN and SVGIG (reference sequence). The CDR3 DNA reads TGTGCCTGGGGACTCCGGCTTGACTACAATGAGCAGTTCTTC. Translating gives CAWGLRLDYNEQFF.

This clone was found once. CDR3 in amino acids: CASSENAEMGYEQYF. The CDR3 nucleotides are TGTGCCAGCAGTGAAAATGCGGAAATGGGCTACGAGCAGTACTTC. The chain recombines TRBV6-1 with TRBJ2-7; D is unclear. The CDR3 loop spans 15 amino acids. The V and J ends lost 2 bases and 3 bases respectively, with 14 bases between them. The germline CDR1 and CDR2 sequences are MNHNS and SASEGT.

This rearrangement joins TRBV5-4 to TRBJ2-7, with 7 bases fitting TRBD2. V shed 3 bases, J shed 2 bases, and the junction held 20 bases outside the gene matches. Germline lookup yields CDR1 SGHNT and CDR2 YYREEE (reference sequence). CDR3 length: 19 amino acids. CDR3 amino acids: CASSSLVGGVRGLPYEQYF. DNA of the CDR3: TGTGCCAGCAGCTCCCTGGTGGGGGGGGTACGCGGGCTCCCCTACGAGCAGTACTTC.

V is TRBV19 and J is TRBJ2-3, with TRBD1 as a possible D gene (6 bases). Germline CDR1 and CDR2: LNHDA and SQIVND (reference sequence). Deletions cut 2 bases from V and 0 bases from J, with 9 bases between. This CDR3 contains 15 residues. The CDR3 nucleotides read TGTGCCAGTAGTATATGGCAGGGGAGCACAGATACGCAGTATTTT. It encodes CASSIWQGSTDTQYF. Supplemented by reference TRBV19 and TRBJ2-3, the full variable domain reads DGGITQSPKYLFRKEGQNVTLSCEQNLNHDAMYWYRQDPGQGLRLIYYSQIVNDFQKGDIAEGYSVSREKKESFPLTVTSAQKNPTAFYLCASSIWQGSTDTQYFGPGTRLTVL.

The chain links TRBV10-3 to TRBJ2-7; tentatively, D is TRBD1 (5 bases). Germline lookup yields CDR1 ENHRY and CDR2 SYGVKD. The CDR3 is 13 residues long. V lost 5 bases and J 1 base, leaving 9 bases between the germline ends. Here the CDR3 DNA reads TGTGCCATCAGTACGGACAAATCCTACGAGCAGTACTTC. It specifies CAISTDKSYEQYF.

The J gene is TRBJ1-4, the V gene TRBV7-9, with D hard to call. The V and J ends lost 5 bases and 0 bases respectively, with 10 bases between them. The CDR3 sequence is 15 residues long. CDR1 SEHNR and CDR2 FQNEAQ come from the germline V gene (reference sequence). The chain's CDR3 is CASSKDGSTNEKLFF. The CDR3 DNA reads TGTGCCAGCAGCAAGGACGGTTCAACTAATGAAAAACTGTTTTTT.